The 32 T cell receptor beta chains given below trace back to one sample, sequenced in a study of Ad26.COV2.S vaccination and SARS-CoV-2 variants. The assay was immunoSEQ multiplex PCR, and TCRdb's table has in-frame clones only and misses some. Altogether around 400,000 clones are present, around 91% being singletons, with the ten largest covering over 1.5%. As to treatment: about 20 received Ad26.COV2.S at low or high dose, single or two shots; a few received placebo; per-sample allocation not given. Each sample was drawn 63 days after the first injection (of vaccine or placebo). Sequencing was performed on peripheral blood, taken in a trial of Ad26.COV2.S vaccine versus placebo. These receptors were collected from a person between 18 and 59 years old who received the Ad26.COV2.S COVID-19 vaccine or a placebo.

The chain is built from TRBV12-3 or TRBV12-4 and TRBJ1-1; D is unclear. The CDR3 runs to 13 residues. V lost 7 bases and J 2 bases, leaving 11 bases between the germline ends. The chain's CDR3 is CASTLRVNTEAFF. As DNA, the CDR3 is TGTGCCAGCACCTTGAGGGTTAACACTGAAGCTTTCTTT.

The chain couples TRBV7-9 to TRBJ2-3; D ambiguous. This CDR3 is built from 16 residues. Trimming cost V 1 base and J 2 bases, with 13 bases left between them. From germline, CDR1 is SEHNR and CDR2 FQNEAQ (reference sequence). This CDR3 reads CASSLGLNPDTDTQYF. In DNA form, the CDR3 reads TGTGCCAGCAGCTTAGGGCTGAACCCTGACACAGATACGCAGTATTTT.

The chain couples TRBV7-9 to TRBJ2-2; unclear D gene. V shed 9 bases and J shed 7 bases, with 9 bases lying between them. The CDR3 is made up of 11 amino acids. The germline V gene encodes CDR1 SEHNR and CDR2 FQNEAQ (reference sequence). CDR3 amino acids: CARLSGGELFF. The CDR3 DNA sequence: TGTGCCAGGTTATCAGGCGGGGAGCTGTTTTTT.

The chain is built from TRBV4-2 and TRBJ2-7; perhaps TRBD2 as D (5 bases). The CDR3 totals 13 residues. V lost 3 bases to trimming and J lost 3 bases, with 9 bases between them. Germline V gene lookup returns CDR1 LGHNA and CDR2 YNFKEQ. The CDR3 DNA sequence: TGTGCCAGCAGCCAGGCTACTAGCTACGAGCAGTACTTC. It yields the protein CASSQATSYEQYF.

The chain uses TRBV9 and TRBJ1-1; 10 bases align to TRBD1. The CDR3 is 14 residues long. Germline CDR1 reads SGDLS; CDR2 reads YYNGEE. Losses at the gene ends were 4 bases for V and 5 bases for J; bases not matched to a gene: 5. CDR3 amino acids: CASSSGTGDTEAFF. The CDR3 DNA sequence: TGTGCCAGCAGCTCCGGGACAGGGGATACTGAAGCTTTCTTT. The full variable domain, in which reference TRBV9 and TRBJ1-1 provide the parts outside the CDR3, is DSGVTQTPKHLITATGQRVTLRCSPRSGDLSVYWYQQSLDQGLQFLIQYYNGEERAKGNILERFSAQQFPDLHSELNLSSLELGDSALYFCASSSGTGDTEAFFGQGTRLTVV.

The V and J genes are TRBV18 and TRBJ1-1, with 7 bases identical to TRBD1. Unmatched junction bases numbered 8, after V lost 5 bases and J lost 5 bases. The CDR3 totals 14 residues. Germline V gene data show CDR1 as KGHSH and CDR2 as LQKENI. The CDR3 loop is CASSSNRGMTEAFF. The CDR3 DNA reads TGTGCCAGCTCAAGTAACAGGGGTATGACTGAAGCTTTCTTT. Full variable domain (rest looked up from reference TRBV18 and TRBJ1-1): NAGVMQNPRHLVRRRGQEARLRCSPMKGHSHVYWYRQLPEEGLKFMVYLQKENIIDESGMPKERFSAEFPKEGPSILRIQQVVRGDSAAYFCASSSNRGMTEAFFGQGTRLTVV.

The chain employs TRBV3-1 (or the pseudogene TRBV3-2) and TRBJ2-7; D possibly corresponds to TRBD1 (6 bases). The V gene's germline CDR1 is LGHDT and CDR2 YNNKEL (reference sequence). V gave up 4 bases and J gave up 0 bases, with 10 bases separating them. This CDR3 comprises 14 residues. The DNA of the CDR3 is TGTGCCAGCAGCCCGGGACATTTCTCCTACGAGCAGTACTTC. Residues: CASSPGHFSYEQYF.

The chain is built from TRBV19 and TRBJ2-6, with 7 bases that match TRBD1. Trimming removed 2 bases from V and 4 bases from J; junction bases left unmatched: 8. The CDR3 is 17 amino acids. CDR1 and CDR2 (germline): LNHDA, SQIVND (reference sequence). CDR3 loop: CASSIKGASAGANVLTF. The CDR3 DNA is TGTGCCAGTAGTATAAAGGGGGCGAGCGCCGGGGCCAACGTCCTGACTTTC. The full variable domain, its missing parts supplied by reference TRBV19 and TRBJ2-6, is DGGITQSPKYLFRKEGQNVTLSCEQNLNHDAMYWYRQDPGQGLRLIYYSQIVNDFQKGDIAEGYSVSREKKESFPLTVTSAQKNPTAFYLCASSIKGASAGANVLTFGAGSRLTVL.

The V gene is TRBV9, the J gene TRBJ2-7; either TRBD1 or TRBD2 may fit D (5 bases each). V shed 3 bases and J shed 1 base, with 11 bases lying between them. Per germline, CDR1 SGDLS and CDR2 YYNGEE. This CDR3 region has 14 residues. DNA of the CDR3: TGTGCCAGCAGCGCCGACGGGGCTTCCTACGAGCAGTACTTC. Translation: CASSADGASYEQYF.

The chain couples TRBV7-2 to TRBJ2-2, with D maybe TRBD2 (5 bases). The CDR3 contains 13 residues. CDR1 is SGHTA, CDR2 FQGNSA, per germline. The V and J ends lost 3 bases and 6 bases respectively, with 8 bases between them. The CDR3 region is CASSLDFAGELFF. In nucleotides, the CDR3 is TGTGCCAGCAGCTTGGACTTTGCCGGGGAGCTGTTTTTT.

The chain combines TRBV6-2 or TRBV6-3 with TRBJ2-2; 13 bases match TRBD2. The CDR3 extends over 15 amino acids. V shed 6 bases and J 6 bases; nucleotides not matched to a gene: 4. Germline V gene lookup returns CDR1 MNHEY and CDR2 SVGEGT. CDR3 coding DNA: TGTGCCAGCAGCCCGGGACTAGCGGGACCCGGGGAGCTGTTTTTT. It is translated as CASSPGLAGPGELFF.

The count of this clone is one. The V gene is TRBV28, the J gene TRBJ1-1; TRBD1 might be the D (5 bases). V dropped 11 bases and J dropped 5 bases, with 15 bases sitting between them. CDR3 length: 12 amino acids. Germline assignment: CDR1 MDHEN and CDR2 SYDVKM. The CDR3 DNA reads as TGTGCCGGTGGGTGGGGGGGGACTGAAGCTTTCTTT. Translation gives CAGGWGGTEAFF.

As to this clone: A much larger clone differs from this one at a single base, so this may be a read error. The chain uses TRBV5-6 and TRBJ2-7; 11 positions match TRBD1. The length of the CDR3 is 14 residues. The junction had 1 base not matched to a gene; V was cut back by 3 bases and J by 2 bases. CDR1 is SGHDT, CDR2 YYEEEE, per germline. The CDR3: CASSWGQGAYEQYF. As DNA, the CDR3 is TGTGCCAGCAGCTGGGGACAGGGGGCCTACGAGCAGTACTTC.

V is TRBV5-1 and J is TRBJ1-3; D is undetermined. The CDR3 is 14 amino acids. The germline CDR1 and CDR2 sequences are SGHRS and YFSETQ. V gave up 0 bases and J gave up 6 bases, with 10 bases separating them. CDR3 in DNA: TGCGCCAGCAGCTTGGTTGACCCTTCAAACACCATATATTTT. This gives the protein CASSLVDPSNTIYF.

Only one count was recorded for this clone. This CDR3 reads CASSAMGLAGNTDTQYF. The CDR3, as DNA: TGTGCCAGCAGCGCTATGGGGCTAGCGGGAAACACAGATACGCAGTATTTT. The chain carries TRBV11-2 and TRBJ2-3, with 9 bases lining up with TRBD2. The trim removed 5 bases at V and 2 bases at J, leaving 11 bases unmatched. Germline loops: CDR1 SGHAT, CDR2 FQNNGV. This CDR3 is 17 amino acids long.

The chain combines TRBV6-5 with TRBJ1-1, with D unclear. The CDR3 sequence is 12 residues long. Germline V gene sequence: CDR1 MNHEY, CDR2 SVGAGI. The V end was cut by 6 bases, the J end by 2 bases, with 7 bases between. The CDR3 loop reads CASRTLNTEAFF. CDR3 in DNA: TGTGCCAGCAGAACCCTAAACACTGAAGCTTTCTTT.

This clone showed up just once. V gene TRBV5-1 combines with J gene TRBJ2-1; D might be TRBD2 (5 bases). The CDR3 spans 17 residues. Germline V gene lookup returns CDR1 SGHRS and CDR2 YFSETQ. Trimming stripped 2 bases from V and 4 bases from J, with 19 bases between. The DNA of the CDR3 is TGCGCCAGCAGCTTCGGCCAGAGTGGGAGCCCTTACAATGAGCAGTTCTTC. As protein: CASSFGQSGSPYNEQFF.

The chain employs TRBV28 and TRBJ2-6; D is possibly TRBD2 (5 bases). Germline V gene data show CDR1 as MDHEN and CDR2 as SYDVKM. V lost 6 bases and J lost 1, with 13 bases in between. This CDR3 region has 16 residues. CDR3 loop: CASRAGTGSGANVLTF. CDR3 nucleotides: TGTGCCAGCAGGGCTGGTACGGGGTCTGGGGCCAACGTCCTGACTTTC. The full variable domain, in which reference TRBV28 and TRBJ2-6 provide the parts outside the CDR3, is DVKVTQSSRYLVKRTGEKVFLECVQDMDHENMFWYRQDPGLGLRLIYFSYDVKMKEKGDIPEGYSVSREKKERFSLILESASTNQTSMYLCASRAGTGSGANVLTFGAGSRLTVL.

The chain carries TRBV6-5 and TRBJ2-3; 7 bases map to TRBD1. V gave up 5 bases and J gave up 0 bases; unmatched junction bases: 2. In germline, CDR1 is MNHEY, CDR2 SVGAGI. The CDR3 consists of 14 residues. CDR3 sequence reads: CASSNRGSTDTQYF. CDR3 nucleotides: TGTGCCAGCAGTAACAGGGGTAGCACAGATACGCAGTATTTT.

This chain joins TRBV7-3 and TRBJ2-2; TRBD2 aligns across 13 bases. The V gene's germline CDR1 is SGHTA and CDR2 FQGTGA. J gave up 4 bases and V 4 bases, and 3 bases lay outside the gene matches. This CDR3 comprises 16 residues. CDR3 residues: CASSSTSGRGTGELFF. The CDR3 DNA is TGTGCCAGCAGCTCAACTAGCGGGAGGGGCACCGGGGAGCTGTTTTTT.

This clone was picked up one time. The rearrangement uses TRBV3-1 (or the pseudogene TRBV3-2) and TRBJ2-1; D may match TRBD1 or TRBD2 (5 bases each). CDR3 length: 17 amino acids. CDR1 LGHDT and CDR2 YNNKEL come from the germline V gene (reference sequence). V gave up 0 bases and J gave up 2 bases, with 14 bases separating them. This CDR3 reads CASSQDKGLAAYNEQFF. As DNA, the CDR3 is TGTGCCAGCAGCCAAGATAAGGGGCTAGCTGCCTACAATGAGCAGTTCTTC.

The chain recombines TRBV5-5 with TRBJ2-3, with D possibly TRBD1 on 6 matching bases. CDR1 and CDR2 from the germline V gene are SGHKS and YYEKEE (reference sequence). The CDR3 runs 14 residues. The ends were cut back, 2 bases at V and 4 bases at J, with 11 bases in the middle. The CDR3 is CASSFSGAADTQYF. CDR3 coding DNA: TGTGCCAGCAGCTTTTCAGGGGCCGCAGATACGCAGTATTTT.

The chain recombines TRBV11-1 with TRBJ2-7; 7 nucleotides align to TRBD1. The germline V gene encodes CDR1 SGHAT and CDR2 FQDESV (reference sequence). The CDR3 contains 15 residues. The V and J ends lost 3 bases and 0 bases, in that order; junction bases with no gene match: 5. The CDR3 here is CASSFSRTGSYEQYF. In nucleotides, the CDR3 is TGTGCCAGCAGCTTTAGCCGGACAGGCTCCTACGAGCAGTACTTC.

DNA of the CDR3: TGTGCCAGCAGACAGGGGCCGAACTATGGCTACACCTTC. As protein: CASRQGPNYGYTF. The chain couples TRBV27 to TRBJ1-2, with TRBD1 matching over 7 bases. The CDR3 sequence is 13 residues long. Germline V gene sequence: CDR1 MNHEY, CDR2 SMNVEV (reference sequence). V shed 6 bases and J 2 bases; nucleotides not matched to a gene: 3.

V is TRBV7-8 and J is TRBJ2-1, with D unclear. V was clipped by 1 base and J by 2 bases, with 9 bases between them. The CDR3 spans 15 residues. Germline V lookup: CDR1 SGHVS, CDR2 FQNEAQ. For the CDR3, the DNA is TGTGCCAGCAGCTTAGAGCCTCGTCCCTACAATGAGCAGTTCTTC. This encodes CASSLEPRPYNEQFF.

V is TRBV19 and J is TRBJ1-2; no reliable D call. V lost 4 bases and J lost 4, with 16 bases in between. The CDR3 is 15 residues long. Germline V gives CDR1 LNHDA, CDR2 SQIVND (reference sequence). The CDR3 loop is CASSTTPDGTYGYTF. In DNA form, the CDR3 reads TGTGCCAGTAGTACTACCCCGGACGGAACCTATGGCTACACCTTC.

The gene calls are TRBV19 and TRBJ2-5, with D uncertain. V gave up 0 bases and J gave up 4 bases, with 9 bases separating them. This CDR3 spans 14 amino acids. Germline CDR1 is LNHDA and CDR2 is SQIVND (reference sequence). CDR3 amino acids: CASSIDPLIETQYF. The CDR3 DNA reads TGTGCCAGTAGTATAGACCCCCTGATAGAGACCCAGTACTTC.

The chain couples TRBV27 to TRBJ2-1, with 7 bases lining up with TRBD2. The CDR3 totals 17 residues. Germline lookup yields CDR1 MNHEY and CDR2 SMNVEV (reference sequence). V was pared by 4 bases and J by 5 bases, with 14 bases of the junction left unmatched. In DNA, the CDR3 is TGTGCCAGCAGTTCGTCCCCTCGGGCGGGAGTGAACAATGAGCAGTTCTTC. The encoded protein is CASSSSPRAGVNNEQFF.

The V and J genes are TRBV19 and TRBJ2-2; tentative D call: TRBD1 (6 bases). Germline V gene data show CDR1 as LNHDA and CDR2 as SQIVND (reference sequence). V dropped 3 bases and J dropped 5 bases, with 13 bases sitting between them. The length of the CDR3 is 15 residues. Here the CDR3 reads CASSMGRGSTGELFF. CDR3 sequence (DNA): TGTGCCAGTAGTATGGGCAGGGGAAGTACCGGGGAGCTGTTTTTT.

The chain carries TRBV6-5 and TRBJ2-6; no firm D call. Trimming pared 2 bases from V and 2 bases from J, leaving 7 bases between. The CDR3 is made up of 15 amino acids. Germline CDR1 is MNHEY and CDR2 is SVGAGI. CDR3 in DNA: TGTGCCAGCAGTTACGTCCCACCTGGGGCCAACGTCCTGACTTTC. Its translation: CASSYVPPGANVLTF.

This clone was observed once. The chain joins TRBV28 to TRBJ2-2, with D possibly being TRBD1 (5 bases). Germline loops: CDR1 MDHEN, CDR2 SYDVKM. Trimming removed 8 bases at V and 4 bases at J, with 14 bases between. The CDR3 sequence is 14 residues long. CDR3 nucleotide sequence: TGTGCCAGCTTCTGGGGCACGAGCACCGGGGAGCTGTTTTTT. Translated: CASFWGTSTGELFF.

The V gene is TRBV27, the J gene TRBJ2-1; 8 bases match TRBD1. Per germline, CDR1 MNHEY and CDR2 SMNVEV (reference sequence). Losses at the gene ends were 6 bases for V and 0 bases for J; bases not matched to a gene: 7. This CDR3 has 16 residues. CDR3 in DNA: TGTGCCAGCAGCCCAACAGGGGGGAGCTCCTACAATGAGCAGTTCTTC. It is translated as CASSPTGGSSYNEQFF.